The clone carrying this T cell receptor beta chain was found once. In the authors' methods: Amplifying reference gene primers gave estimates of nucleated cell counts. Profiled with immunoSEQ multiplex PCR; TCRdb holds only in-frame clones, not every one. Clone size and V and J calls were adopted from that table, with D and trimming inferred from the DNA. The sample holds about 360,000 clones, roughly 86% seen once. The entry originates in a study of blood T cell repertoires in COVID-19. Study summary: COVID-19 samples from acute and convalescent phases originated in the United States, Italy and Spain.

Participants had their cohort set by participant-reported clinical history. The CDR3 length is 14 residues. Germline CDR1 reads LNHNV; CDR2 reads YYDKDF (reference sequence). With 0 bases removed from V and 7 bases from J, the gap between germline ends came to 12 bases. The sequence derives from a woman in her thirties or forties with acute COVID-19. This rearrangement joins TRBV15 to TRBJ1-2; D gene ambiguous. The sample consisted of PBMCs or T cells enriched from blood (not recorded which). The CDR3 DNA follows: TGTGCCACCAGCAGAGACGTGCGGGTGAGTGGCTACACCTTC. Its protein is CATSRDVRVSGYTF.